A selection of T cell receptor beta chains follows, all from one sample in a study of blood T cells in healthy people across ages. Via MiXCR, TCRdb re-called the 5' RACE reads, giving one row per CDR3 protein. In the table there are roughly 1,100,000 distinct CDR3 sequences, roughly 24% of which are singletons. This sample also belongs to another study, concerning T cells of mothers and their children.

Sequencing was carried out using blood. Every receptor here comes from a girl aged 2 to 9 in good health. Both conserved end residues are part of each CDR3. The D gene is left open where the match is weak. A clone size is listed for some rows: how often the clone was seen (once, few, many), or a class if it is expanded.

cdr3_aa: CASSARDYGTDTQYF; cdr3_nt: TGTGCCAGCAGCGCCCGGGACTACGGCACAGATACGCAGTATTTT; v_call: TRBV9; j_call: TRBJ2-3; d_call: TRBD2; clone_size: few
cdr3_aa: CASSHRDGAGETQYF; cdr3_nt: TGTGCCAGCAGCCACCGGGACGGAGCAGGAGAGACCCAGTACTTC; v_call: TRBV7-9; j_call: TRBJ2-5; d_call: -; clone_size: -
cdr3_aa: CSGSGGAEETQYF; cdr3_nt: TGCAGCGGGAGCGGGGGGGCCGAGGAGACCCAGTACTTC; v_call: TRBV29-1; j_call: TRBJ2-5; d_call: TRBD2; clone_size: few
cdr3_aa: CASRGLAKNNEQFF; cdr3_nt: TGTGCCAGCAGGGGACTAGCAAAAAACAATGAGCAGTTCTTC; v_call: TRBV6-2/TRBV6-3; j_call: TRBJ2-1; d_call: TRBD2; clone_size: -
cdr3_aa: CASSPKTGANVLTF; cdr3_nt: TGCGCCAGCAGCCCTAAAACTGGGGCCAACGTCCTGACTTTC; v_call: TRBV4-1; j_call: TRBJ2-6; d_call: -; clone_size: -
cdr3_aa: CASSQDWQKAVEEAASGRYEQYF; cdr3_nt: TGCGCCAGCAGCCAAGATTGGCAGAAGGCCGTCGAGGAAGCGGCTAGCGGGAGATACGAGCAGTACTTC; v_call: TRBV4-1; j_call: TRBJ2-7; d_call: TRBD2; clone_size: few
cdr3_aa: CSSEQTDTQYF; cdr3_nt: TGCAGTAGTGAGCAGACAGATACGCAGTATTTT; v_call: TRBV20-1; j_call: TRBJ2-3; d_call: -; clone_size: few
cdr3_aa: CAFSAPLGGYTF; cdr3_nt: TGTGCCTTCAGTGCTCCCCTTGGGGGCTACACCTTC; v_call: TRBV10-3; j_call: TRBJ1-2; d_call: -; clone_size: -
cdr3_aa: CASSWDTHYEQYF; cdr3_nt: TGTGCCAGCAGTTGGGACACCCACTACGAGCAGTACTTC; v_call: TRBV6-2/TRBV6-3; j_call: TRBJ2-7; d_call: -; clone_size: -
cdr3_aa: CASSQALAGGREQYF; cdr3_nt: TGTGCCAGCAGCCAAGCTCTAGCGGGAGGGCGGGAGCAGTACTTC; v_call: TRBV4-2; j_call: TRBJ2-7; d_call: TRBD2; clone_size: few
cdr3_aa: CASSYLKGQGFDTQYF; cdr3_nt: TGTGCCAGCAGTTACCTAAAGGGACAGGGGTTCGATACGCAGTATTTT; v_call: TRBV6-5; j_call: TRBJ2-3; d_call: TRBD1; clone_size: few
cdr3_aa: CAISLQGTIDEQYF; cdr3_nt: TGTGCCATTTCCCTGCAGGGGACGATTGACGAGCAGTACTTC; v_call: TRBV10-3; j_call: TRBJ2-7; d_call: -; clone_size: -
cdr3_aa: CASTDRPGQADEQYF; cdr3_nt: TGTGCCAGCACGGATCGCCCGGGGCAAGCCGACGAGCAGTACTTC; v_call: TRBV6-1; j_call: TRBJ2-7; d_call: -; clone_size: few
cdr3_aa: CAGKAKNIQYF; cdr3_nt: TGCGCCGGTAAAGCCAAAAACATTCAGTACTTC; v_call: TRBV5-1; j_call: TRBJ2-4; d_call: -; clone_size: -
cdr3_aa: CATSRRTGEGYTF; cdr3_nt: TGTGCCACCAGCCGAAGGACAGGGGAAGGCTACACCTTC; v_call: TRBV24-1; j_call: TRBJ1-2; d_call: TRBD1; clone_size: -
cdr3_aa: CSVVEVDEQYF; cdr3_nt: TGCAGCGTTGTAGAGGTGGACGAGCAGTACTTC; v_call: TRBV29-1; j_call: TRBJ2-7; d_call: -; clone_size: -
cdr3_aa: CASSLSTGLYDGQYF; cdr3_nt: TGTGCCAGCAGCCTTTCGACAGGCCTCTACGATGGGCAGTACTTC; v_call: TRBV14; j_call: TRBJ2-7; d_call: -; clone_size: few
cdr3_aa: CSVRDSYNSPLHF; cdr3_nt: TGCAGCGTACGGGACAGCTATAATTCACCCCTCCACTTT; v_call: TRBV29-1; j_call: TRBJ1-6; d_call: TRBD1; clone_size: few
cdr3_aa: CAISIQGPTDTQYF; cdr3_nt: TGTGCCATCAGTATCCAGGGACCCACAGATACGCAGTATTTT; v_call: TRBV10-3; j_call: TRBJ2-3; d_call: -; clone_size: -
cdr3_aa: CASSLVLEAQYF; cdr3_nt: TGTGCCAGCAGCTTAGTCTTGGAGGCCCAGTACTTC; v_call: TRBV7-9; j_call: TRBJ2-5; d_call: -; clone_size: -
cdr3_aa: CASSYVRGDCGYTF; cdr3_nt: TGTGCCAGCAGTTATGTTAGGGGGGACTGCGGCTACACCTTC; v_call: TRBV6-9; j_call: TRBJ1-2; d_call: -; clone_size: -
cdr3_aa: CASSPGAGGNSPLHF; cdr3_nt: TGCGCCAGCAGCCCGGGGGCAGGGGGTAATTCACCCCTCCACTTT; v_call: TRBV4-1; j_call: TRBJ1-6; d_call: TRBD1; clone_size: few
cdr3_aa: CASRVTGTHQETQYF; cdr3_nt: TGTGCCAGCAGAGTAACCGGGACTCACCAAGAGACCCAGTACTTC; v_call: TRBV2; j_call: TRBJ2-5; d_call: -; clone_size: many
cdr3_aa: CASSHSGGETDTQYF; cdr3_nt: TGTGCCAGCAGCCATAGCGGGGGGGAAACAGATACGCAGTATTTT; v_call: TRBV11-2; j_call: TRBJ2-3; d_call: TRBD2; clone_size: few
cdr3_aa: CASSPRTPGQGSRAFF; cdr3_nt: TGTGCCAGCAGCCCCAGAACCCCGGGACAGGGTTCGCGTGCTTTCTTT; v_call: TRBV14; j_call: TRBJ1-1; d_call: TRBD1; clone_size: -
cdr3_aa: CASNVGPLVNEQFF; cdr3_nt: TGTGCCAGCAACGTGGGACCCCTCGTAAATGAGCAGTTCTTC; v_call: TRBV27; j_call: TRBJ2-1; d_call: -; clone_size: few
cdr3_aa: CASSLGKEQYF; cdr3_nt: TGTGCCAGCAGCTTAGGGAAGGAGCAGTACTTC; v_call: TRBV7-9; j_call: TRBJ2-7; d_call: -; clone_size: -
cdr3_aa: CASSLTSGEEAFF; cdr3_nt: TGCGCCAGCAGCTTGACGAGCGGGGAAGAAGCTTTCTTT; v_call: TRBV5-1; j_call: TRBJ1-1; d_call: -; clone_size: few
cdr3_aa: CASSSTVREGQYIQYF; cdr3_nt: TGTGCCAGCAGTTCTACGGTGCGGGAGGGCCAGTACATTCAGTACTTC; v_call: TRBV27; j_call: TRBJ2-4; d_call: TRBD2; clone_size: -
cdr3_aa: CASSLGVDFTDTQYF; cdr3_nt: TGTGCCAGCAGCTTAGGGGTAGATTTCACAGATACGCAGTATTTT; v_call: TRBV13; j_call: TRBJ2-3; d_call: -; clone_size: few
cdr3_aa: CASSTSGGAVGELFF; cdr3_nt: TGTGCCAGCAGCACAAGCGGGGGGGCGGTCGGGGAGCTGTTTTTT; v_call: TRBV12-3/TRBV12-4; j_call: TRBJ2-2; d_call: TRBD2; clone_size: -